This entry lists 3 T cell receptor beta chains sequenced from one sample in a study of blood T cells in healthy people across ages. A second PCR, run for roughly 7 to 11 cycles, used a sample-barcoded 5' primer plus a J-beta primer mix. MiXCR, applied by TCRdb to the 5' RACE reads, yields one record per CDR3 protein. This sample has some 1,500,000 distinct CDR3 sequences, with 42% found just once. Sequencing was carried out using blood. The receptor set was obtained from a woman between 18 and 29 years old in good health.

The genes are TRBV20-1 and TRBJ2-3; a possible D gene is TRBD2 (5 bases). The CDR3 extends over 12 amino acids. Per the germline V gene, CDR1 is DFQATT and CDR2 is SNEGSKA (reference sequence). V was cut by 4 bases and J by 2 bases, with 7 bases left in between. The CDR3, as DNA: TGCAGTGCTAATAGCGACACAGATACGCAGTATTTT. Its protein is CSANSDTDTQYF.

This clonotype has just a few counts. The CDR3 spells CSASGADQPQHF. CDR3 bases: TGCAGTGCTAGCGGGGCGGATCAGCCCCAGCATTTT. V is TRBV20-1 and J is TRBJ1-5; TRBD1 might be the D (5 bases). The length of the CDR3 is 12 residues. Germline V gene data show CDR1 as DFQATT and CDR2 as SNEGSKA (reference sequence). V was trimmed by 3 bases and J by 5 bases, leaving 8 bases between them.

The table lists this clonotype with a few counts. The chain is built from TRBV5-4 and TRBJ2-5; D remains ambiguous. The germline V gene has CDR1 SGHNT and CDR2 YYREEE (reference sequence). The CDR3 covers 14 residues. The ends were cut back, 0 bases at V and 1 base at J, with 7 bases in the middle. CDR3 residues: CASSLATFQETQYF. Written as DNA, the CDR3 is TGTGCCAGCAGCTTGGCCACCTTCCAAGAGACCCAGTACTTC.